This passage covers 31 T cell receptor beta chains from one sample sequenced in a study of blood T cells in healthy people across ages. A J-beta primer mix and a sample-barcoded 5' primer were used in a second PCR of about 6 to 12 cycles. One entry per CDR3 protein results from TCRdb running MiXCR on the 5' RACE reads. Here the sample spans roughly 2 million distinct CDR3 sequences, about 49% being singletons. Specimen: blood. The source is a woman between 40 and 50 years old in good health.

The CDR3 DNA reads as TGTGCCAGCAGTCCGGGACAGGCGGCCTATAATTCACCCCTCCACTTT. Translation gives CASSPGQAAYNSPLHF. The chain joins TRBV27 to TRBJ1-6, with 8 nucleotides matching TRBD1. V dropped 5 bases and J dropped 2; count of bases not matched to a gene: 5. Germline CDR1 MNHEY, CDR2 SMNVEV (reference sequence). This CDR3 region has 16 residues.

CDR3: CASSHDRQRGEQYF. In nucleotides, the CDR3 is TGTGCCAGCAGCCACGACAGGCAGAGGGGGGAGCAGTACTTC. This chain joins TRBV3-1 and TRBJ2-7, with D perhaps matching TRBD1 (6 bases). CDR1 and CDR2 (germline): LGHDT, YNNKEL (reference sequence). V lost 3 bases, J lost 7 bases, and 16 bases lay in between. This CDR3 contains 14 residues.

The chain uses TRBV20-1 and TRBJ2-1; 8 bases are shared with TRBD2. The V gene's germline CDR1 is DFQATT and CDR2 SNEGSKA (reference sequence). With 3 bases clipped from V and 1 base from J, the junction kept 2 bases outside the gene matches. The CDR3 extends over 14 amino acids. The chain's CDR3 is CSASLAGSYNEQFF. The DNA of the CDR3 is TGCAGTGCTAGTTTAGCGGGGTCCTACAATGAGCAGTTCTTC.

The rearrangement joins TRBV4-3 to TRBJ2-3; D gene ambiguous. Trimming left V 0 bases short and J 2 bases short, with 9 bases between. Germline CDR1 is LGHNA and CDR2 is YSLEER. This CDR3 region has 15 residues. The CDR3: CASSQEPFSTDTQYF. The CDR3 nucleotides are TGCGCCAGCAGCCAAGAACCGTTTTCCACAGATACGCAGTATTTT.

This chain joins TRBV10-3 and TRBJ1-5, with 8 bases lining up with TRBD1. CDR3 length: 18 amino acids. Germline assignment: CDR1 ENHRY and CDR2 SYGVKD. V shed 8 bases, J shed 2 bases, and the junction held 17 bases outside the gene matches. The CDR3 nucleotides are TGTGCCATCGCCCCCGGGACAGGTCGCGGCATAGGCAATCAGCCCCAGCATTTT. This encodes CAIAPGTGRGIGNQPQHF.

DNA of the CDR3: TGCAGTGCTCACCCTTTTGGCCGTGCTAACTATGGCTACACCTTC. Translation gives CSAHPFGRANYGYTF. The chain combines TRBV20-1 with TRBJ1-2; D not resolved. Trimming took off 5 bases at V and 0 bases at J, with 16 bases between the two ends. The CDR3 is made up of 15 amino acids. Germline-derived CDR1 and CDR2 are DFQATT and SNEGSKA (reference sequence).

The CDR3 sequence: CASSQGDLGVTEAFF. In DNA, the CDR3 is TGCGCCAGCAGCCAAGGGGACCTTGGGGTTACTGAAGCTTTCTTT. This sequence joins TRBV4-3 and TRBJ1-1; a weak D match, TRBD1 (5 bases). CDR1 and CDR2 (germline): LGHNA, YSLEER. V was pared by 1 base and J by 5 bases, with 14 bases between. The length of the CDR3 is 15 residues.

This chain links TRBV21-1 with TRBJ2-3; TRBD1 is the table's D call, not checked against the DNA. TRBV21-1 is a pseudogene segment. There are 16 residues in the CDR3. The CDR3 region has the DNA TGTGCCAGCAGCAATCGGCCCAGGGGGTATTCAGATGCGCAGTATTTT. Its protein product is CASSNRPRGYSDAQYF.

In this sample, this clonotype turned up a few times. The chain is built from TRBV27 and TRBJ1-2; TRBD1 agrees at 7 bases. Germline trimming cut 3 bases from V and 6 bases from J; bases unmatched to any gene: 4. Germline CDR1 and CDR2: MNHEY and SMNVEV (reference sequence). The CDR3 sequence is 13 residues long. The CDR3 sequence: CASSFVDRNGYTF. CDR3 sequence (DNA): TGTGCCAGCAGTTTTGTGGACAGGAATGGCTACACCTTC.

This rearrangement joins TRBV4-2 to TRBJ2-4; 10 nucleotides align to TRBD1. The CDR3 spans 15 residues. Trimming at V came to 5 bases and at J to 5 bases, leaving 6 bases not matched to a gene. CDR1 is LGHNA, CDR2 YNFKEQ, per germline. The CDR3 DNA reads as TGTGCCAGCAGCGCGGGGGACAGGGGCGAAAACATTCAGTACTTC. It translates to CASSAGDRGENIQYF.

The DNA for the CDR3 is TGCGCCAGCAGCCTACACCGGGACAGGGGGACGAATGGCTACACCTTC. The encoded protein is CASSLHRDRGTNGYTF. This rearrangement joins TRBV5-1 to TRBJ1-2, with 11 positions matching TRBD1. V was pared by 4 bases and J by 6 bases, with 11 bases of the junction left unmatched. This CDR3 is built from 16 residues. Germline CDR1 SGHRS, CDR2 YFSETQ. Full variable domain (missing parts from reference TRBV5-1 and TRBJ1-2): KAGVTQTPRYLIKTRGQQVTLSCSPISGHRSVSWYQQTPGQGLQFLFEYFSETQRNKGNFPGRFSGRQFSNSRSEMNVSTLELGDSALYLCASSLHRDRGTNGYTFGSGTRLTVV.

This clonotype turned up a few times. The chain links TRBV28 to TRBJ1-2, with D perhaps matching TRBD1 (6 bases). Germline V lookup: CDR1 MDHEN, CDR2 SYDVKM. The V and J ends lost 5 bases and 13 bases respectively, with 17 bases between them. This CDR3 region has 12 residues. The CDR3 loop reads CASSAGARSGTF. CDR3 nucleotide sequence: TGTGCCAGCAGTGCAGGGGCGCGCTCGGGCACCTTC.

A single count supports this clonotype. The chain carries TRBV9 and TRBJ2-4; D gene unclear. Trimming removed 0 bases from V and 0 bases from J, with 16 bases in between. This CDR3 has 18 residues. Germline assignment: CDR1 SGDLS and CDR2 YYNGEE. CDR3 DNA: TGTGCCAGCAGCGTAGGGGCCTCCATGGGGTTAGCCAAAAACATTCAGTACTTC. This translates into CASSVGASMGLAKNIQYF.

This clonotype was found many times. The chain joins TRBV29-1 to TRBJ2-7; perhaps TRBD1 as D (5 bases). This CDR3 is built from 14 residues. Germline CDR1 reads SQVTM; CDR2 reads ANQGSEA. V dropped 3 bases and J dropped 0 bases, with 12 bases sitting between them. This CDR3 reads CSVEQRDSSYEQYF. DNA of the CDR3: TGCAGCGTTGAGCAAAGAGACAGCTCCTACGAGCAGTACTTC.

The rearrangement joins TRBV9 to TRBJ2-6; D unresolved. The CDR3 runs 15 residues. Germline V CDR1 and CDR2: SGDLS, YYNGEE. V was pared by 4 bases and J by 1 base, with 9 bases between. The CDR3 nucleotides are TGTGCCAGCAGCCGAGATCTTTCTGGGGCCAACGTCCTGACTTTC. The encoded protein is CASSRDLSGANVLTF. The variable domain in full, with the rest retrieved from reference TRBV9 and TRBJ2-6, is DSGVTQTPKHLITATGQRVTLRCSPRSGDLSVYWYQQSLDQGLQFLIQYYNGEERAKGNILERFSAQQFPDLHSELNLSSLELGDSALYFCASSRDLSGANVLTFGAGSRLTVL.

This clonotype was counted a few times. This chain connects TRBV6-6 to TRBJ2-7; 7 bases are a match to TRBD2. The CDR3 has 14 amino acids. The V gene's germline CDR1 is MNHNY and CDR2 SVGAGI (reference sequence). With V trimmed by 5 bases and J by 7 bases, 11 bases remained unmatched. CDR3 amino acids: CASSPLGGTYEQYF. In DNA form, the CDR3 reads TGTGCCAGCAGTCCTCTGGGGGGGACGTATGAGCAGTACTTC.

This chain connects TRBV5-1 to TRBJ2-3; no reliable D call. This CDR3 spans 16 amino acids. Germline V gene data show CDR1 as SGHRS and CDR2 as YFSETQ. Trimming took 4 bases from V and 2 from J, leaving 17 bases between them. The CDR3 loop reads CASSQETVVLTDTQYF. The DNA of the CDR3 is TGCGCCAGCAGCCAGGAGACGGTCGTCCTCACAGATACGCAGTATTTT.

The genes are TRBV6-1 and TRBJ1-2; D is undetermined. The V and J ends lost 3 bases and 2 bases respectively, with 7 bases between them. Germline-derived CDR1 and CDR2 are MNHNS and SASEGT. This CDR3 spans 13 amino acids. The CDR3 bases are TGTGCCAGCAGTGAGGCAGCGAACTATGGCTACACCTTC. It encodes CASSEAANYGYTF.

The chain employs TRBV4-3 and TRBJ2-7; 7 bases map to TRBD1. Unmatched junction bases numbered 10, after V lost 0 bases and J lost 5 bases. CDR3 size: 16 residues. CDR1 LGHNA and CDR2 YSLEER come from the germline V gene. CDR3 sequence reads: CASSQDHVRGQNEQYF. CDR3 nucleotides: TGCGCCAGCAGCCAAGATCATGTGAGGGGGCAAAACGAGCAGTACTTC.

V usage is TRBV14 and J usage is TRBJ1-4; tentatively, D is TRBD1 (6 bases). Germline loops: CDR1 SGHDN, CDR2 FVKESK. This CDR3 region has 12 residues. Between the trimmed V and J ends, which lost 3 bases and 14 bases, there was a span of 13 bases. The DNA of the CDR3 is TGTGCCAGCAGCCAGGGGGCGAGGACCCTGTTTTTT. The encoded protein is CASSQGARTLFF.

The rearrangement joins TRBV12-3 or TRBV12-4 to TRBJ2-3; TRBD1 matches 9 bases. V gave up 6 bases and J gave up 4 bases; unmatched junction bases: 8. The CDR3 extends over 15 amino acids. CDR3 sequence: CASRRQGGSADTQYF. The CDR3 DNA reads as TGTGCCAGCAGGAGACAGGGGGGTAGCGCAGATACGCAGTATTTT.

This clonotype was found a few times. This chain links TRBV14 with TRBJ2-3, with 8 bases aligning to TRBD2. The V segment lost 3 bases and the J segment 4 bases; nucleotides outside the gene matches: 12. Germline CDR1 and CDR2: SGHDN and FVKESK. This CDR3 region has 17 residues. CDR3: CASSHSAWLAGPDTQYF. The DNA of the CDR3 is TGTGCCAGCAGCCATTCTGCCTGGCTAGCGGGTCCAGATACGCAGTATTTT.

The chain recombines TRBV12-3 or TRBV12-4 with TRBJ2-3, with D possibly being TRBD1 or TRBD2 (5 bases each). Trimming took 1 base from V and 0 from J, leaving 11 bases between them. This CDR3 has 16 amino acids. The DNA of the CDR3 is TGTGCCAGCAGTTTAGATGGGACGACTAGCACAGATACGCAGTATTTT. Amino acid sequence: CASSLDGTTSTDTQYF.

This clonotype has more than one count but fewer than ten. CDR3 residues: CASSYGAGEQYF. In DNA form, the CDR3 reads TGTGCCAGCAGTTACGGTGCCGGCGAGCAGTACTTC. The V call is TRBV6-6, the J call TRBJ2-7; no definite D call. The CDR3 has 12 residues. The germline gives CDR1 MNHNY, CDR2 SVGAGI (reference sequence). V gave up 2 bases and J gave up 6 bases, with 8 bases separating them.

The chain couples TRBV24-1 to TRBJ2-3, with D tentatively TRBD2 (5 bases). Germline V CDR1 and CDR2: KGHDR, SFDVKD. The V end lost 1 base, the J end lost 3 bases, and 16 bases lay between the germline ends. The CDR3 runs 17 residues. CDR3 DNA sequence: TGTGCCACCAGTGATTTCTCTCGGGGTCGGGTAACAGATACGCAGTATTTT. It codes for CATSDFSRGRVTDTQYF.

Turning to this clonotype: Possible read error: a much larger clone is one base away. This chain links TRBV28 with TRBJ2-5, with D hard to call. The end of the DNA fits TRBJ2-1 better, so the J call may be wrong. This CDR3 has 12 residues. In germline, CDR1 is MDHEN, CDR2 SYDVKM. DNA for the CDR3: TGTGCCAGCAGTTTAGACGAAGAGACCCAGTTCTTC. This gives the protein CASSLDEETQFF.

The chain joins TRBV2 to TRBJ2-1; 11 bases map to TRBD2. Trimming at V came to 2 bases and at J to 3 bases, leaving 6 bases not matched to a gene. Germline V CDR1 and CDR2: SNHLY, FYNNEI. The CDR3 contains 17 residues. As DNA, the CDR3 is TGTGCCAGCAGTGAATTGCTAGCGGGGGGCCGCTACAATGAGCAGTTCTTC. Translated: CASSELLAGGRYNEQFF.

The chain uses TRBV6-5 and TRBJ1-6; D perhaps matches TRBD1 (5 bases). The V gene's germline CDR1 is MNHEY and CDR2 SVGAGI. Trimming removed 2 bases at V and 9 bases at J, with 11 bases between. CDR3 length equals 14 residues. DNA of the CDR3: TGTGCCAGCAGTTACGCGGGGGGTAGTTCACCCCTCCACTTT. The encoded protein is CASSYAGGSSPLHF.

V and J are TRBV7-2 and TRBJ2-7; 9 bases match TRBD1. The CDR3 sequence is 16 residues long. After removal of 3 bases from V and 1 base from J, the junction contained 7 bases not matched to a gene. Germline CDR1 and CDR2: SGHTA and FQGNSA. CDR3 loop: CASSLPLTGGSYEQYF. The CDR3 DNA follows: TGTGCCAGCAGCTTGCCTTTGACAGGGGGATCCTACGAGCAGTACTTC.

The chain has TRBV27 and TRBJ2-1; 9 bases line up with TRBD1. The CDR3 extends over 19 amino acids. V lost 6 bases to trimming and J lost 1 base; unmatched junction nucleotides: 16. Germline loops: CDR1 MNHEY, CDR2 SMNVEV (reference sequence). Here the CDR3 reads CASSPGQGRAAPSYNEQFF. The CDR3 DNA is TGTGCCAGCAGCCCGGGACAGGGCCGCGCAGCACCGTCCTACAATGAGCAGTTCTTC.

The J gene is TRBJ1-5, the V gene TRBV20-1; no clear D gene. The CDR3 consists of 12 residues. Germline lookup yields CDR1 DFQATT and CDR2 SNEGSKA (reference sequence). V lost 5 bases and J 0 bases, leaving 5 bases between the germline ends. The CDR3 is CSAVGSNQPQHF. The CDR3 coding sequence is TGCAGTGCTGTAGGTAGCAATCAGCCCCAGCATTTT.